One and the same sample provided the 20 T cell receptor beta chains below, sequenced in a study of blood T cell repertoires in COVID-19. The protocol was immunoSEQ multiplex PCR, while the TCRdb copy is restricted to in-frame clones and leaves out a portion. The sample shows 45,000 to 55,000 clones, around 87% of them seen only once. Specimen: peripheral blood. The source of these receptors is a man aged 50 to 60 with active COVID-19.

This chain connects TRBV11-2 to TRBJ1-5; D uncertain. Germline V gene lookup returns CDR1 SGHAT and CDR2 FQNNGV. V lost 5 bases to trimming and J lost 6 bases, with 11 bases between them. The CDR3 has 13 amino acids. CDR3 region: CASSLQESQPQHF. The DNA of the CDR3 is TGTGCCAGCAGCCTCCAGGAAAGTCAGCCCCAGCATTTT.

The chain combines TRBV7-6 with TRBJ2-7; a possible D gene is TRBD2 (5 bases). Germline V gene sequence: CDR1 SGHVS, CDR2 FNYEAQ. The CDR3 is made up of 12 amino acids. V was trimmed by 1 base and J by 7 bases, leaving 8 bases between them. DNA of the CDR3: TGTGCCAGCAGCTTAGGGCCGGGGGAGCAGTACTTC. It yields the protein CASSLGPGEQYF.

CDR3 sequence: CASSLYYSKEETQYF. CDR3 nucleotides: TGTGCCAGCAGTTTGTATTACTCAAAAGAAGAGACCCAGTACTTC. The chain recombines TRBV7-8 with TRBJ2-5; D gene uncertain. CDR3 length: 15 amino acids. V was pared by 6 bases and J by 3 bases, with 17 bases between. Germline V gene data show CDR1 as SGHVS and CDR2 as FQNEAQ. Based on the CDR3 plus reference TRBV7-8 and TRBJ2-5, the full variable domain is GAGVSQSPRYKVAKRGQDVALRCDPISGHVSLFWYQQALGQGPEFLTYFQNEAQLDKSGLPSDRFFAERPEGSVSTLKIQRTQQEDSAVYLCASSLYYSKEETQYFGPGTRLLVL.

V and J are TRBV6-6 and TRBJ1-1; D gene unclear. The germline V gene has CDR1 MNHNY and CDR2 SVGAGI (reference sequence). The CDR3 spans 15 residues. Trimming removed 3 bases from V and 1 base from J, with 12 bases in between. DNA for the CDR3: TGTGCCAGCAGTTATACACCCGGCGGGAACACTGAAGCTTTCTTT. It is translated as CASSYTPGGNTEAFF.

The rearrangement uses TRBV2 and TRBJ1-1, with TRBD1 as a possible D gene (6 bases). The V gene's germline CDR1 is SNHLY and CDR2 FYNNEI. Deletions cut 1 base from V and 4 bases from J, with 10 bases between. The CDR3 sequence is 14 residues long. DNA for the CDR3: TGTGCCAGCAGTGAAGGACAGGACTCCACTGAAGCTTTCTTT. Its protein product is CASSEGQDSTEAFF.

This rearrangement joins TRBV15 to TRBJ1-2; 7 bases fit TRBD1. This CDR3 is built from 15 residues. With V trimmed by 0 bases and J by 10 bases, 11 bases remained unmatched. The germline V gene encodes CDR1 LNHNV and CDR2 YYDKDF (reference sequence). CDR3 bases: TGTGCCACCAGCAGAGATAGGGCAGGGGGACTTCACTACACCTTC. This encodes CATSRDRAGGLHYTF.

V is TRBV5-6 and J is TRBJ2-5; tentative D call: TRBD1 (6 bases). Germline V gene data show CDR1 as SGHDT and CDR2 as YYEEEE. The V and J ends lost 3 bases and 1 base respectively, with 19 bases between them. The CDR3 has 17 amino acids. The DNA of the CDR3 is TGTGCCAGCAGCTCCCTAACCCCCTTGGACAGCCAAGAGACCCAGTACTTC. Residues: CASSSLTPLDSQETQYF.

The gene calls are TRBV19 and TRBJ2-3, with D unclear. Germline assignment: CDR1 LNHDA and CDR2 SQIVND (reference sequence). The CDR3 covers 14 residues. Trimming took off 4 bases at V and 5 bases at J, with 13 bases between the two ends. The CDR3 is CASSTRKTLDTQYF. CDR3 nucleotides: TGTGCCAGTAGTACCCGCAAGACTTTAGATACGCAGTATTTT.

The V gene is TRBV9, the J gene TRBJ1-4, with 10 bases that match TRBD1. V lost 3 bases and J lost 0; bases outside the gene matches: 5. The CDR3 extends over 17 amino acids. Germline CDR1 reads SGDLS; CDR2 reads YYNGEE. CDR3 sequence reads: CASSDRTGGTTNEKLFF. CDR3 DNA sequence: TGTGCCAGCAGCGACCGGACAGGGGGTACAACTAATGAAAAACTGTTTTTT.

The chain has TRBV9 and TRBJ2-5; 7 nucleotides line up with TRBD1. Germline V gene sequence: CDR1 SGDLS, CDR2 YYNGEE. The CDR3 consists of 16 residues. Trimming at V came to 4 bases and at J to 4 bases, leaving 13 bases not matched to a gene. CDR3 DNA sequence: TGTGCCAGCAGCCTAACAGGGGTCCCGTACCGAGAGACCCAGTACTTC. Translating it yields CASSLTGVPYRETQYF.

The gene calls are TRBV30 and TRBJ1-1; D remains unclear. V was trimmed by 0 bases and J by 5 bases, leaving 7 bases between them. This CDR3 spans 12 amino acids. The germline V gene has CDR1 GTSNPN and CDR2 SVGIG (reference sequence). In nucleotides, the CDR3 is TGTGCCTGGAGTGTCGGGAGAACTGAAGCTTTCTTT. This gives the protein CAWSVGRTEAFF.

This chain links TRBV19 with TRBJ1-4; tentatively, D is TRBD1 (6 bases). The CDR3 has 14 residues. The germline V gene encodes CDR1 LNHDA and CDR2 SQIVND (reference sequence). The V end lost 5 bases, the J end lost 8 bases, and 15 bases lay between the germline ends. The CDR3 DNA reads TGTGCCAGTAGTCTCGGACAGTCTCGGGAAAAACTGTTTTTT. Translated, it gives CASSLGQSREKLFF.

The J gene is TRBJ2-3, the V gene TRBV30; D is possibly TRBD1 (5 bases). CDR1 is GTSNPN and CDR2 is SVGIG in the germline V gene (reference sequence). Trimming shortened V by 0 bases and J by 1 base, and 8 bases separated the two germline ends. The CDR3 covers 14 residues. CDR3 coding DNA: TGTGCCTGGAGTGTCTTCAGGGGCACAGATACGCAGTATTTT. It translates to CAWSVFRGTDTQYF.

The CDR3 protein is CASTGGSPYEQYF. The CDR3 DNA follows: TGTGCCAGTACAGGGGGATCACCTTACGAGCAGTACTTC. The gene calls are TRBV9 and TRBJ2-7, with 8 bases identical to TRBD1. Germline V lookup: CDR1 SGDLS, CDR2 YYNGEE. V was pared by 8 bases and J by 4 bases, with 8 bases of the junction left unmatched. The CDR3 runs 13 residues.

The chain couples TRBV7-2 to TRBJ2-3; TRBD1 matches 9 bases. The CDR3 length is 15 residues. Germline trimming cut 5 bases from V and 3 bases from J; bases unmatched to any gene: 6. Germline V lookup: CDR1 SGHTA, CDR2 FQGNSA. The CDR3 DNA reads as TGTGCCAGCAGCAAACACAGGGGGCGGACAGATACGCAGTATTTT. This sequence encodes CASSKHRGRTDTQYF.

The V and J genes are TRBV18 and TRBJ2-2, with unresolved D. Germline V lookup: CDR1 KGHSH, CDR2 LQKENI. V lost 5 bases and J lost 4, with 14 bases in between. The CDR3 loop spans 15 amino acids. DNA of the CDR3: TGTGCCAGCTCAACTCTCTCTATCGTCACCGGGGAGCTGTTTTTT. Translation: CASSTLSIVTGELFF. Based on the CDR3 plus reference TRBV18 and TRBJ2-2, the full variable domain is NAGVMQNPRHLVRRRGQEARLRCSPMKGHSHVYWYRQLPEEGLKFMVYLQKENIIDESGMPKERFSAEFPKEGPSILRIQQVVRGDSAAYFCASSTLSIVTGELFFGEGSRLTVL.

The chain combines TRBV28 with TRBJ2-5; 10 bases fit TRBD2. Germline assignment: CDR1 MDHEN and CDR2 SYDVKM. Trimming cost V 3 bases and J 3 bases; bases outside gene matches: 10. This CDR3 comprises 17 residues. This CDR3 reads CASSLSQAGGSKETQYF. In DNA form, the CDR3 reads TGTGCCAGCAGTTTGAGTCAAGCGGGGGGGTCAAAAGAGACCCAGTACTTC.

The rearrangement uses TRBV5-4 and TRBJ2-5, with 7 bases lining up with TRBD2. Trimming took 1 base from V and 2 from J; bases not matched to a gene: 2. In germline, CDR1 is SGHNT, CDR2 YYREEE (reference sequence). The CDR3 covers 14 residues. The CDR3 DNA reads TGTGCCAGCAGCTTGAACGGGGGGCAAGAGACCCAGTACTTC. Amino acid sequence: CASSLNGGQETQYF. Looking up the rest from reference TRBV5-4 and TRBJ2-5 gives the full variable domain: ETGVTQSPTHLIKTRGQQVTLRCSSQSGHNTVSWYQQALGQGPQFIFQYYREEENGRGNFPPRFSGLQFPNYSSELNVNALELDDSALYLCASSLNGGQETQYFGPGTRLLVL.

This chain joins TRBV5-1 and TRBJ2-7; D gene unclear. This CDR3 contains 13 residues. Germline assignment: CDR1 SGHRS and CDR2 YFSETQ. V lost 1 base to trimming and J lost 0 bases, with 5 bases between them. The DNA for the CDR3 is TGCGCCAGCAGCTTGACTACCTCCTACGAGCAGTACTTC. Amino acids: CASSLTTSYEQYF.

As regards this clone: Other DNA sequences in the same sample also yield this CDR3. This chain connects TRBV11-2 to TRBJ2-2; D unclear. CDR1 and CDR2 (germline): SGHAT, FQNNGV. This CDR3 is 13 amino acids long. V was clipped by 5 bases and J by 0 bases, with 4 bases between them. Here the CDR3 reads CASSLTNTGELFF. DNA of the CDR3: TGTGCCAGCAGCCTAACGAACACCGGGGAGCTGTTTTTT.